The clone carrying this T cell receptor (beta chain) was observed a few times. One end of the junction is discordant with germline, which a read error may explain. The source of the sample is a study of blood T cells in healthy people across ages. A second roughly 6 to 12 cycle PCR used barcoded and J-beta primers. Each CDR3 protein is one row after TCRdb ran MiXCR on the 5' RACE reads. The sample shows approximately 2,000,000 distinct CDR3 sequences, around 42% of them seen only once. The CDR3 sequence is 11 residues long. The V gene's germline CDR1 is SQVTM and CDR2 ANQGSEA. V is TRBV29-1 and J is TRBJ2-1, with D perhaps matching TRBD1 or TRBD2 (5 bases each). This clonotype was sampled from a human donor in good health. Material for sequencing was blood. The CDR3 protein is CEGRSYNEQFF. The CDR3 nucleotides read TGTGAGGGGCGATCCTACAATGAGCAGTTCTTC.